These 27 T cell receptor beta chains originate from one sample sequenced in a study of blood T cell repertoires in COVID-19. The repertoire was sequenced with immunoSEQ multiplex PCR; TCRdb's copy has only in-frame clones and lacks some. Of 150,000 or so clones listed, 86% are singletons. Material: peripheral blood. These receptors all come from a woman aged 65 to 85 with acute or convalescent COVID-19.

The V gene is TRBV4-3, the J gene TRBJ1-2; a weak D match, TRBD1 (6 bases). The CDR3 is made up of 14 amino acids. The germline gives CDR1 LGHNA, CDR2 YSLEER. Trimming pared 4 bases from V and 4 bases from J, leaving 13 bases between. As DNA, the CDR3 is TGCGCCAGCAGCCCGGGTACAGGGCCCTATGGCTACACCTTC. Protein: CASSPGTGPYGYTF.

The rearrangement links TRBV25-1 to TRBJ2-5; 10 nucleotides agree with TRBD2. CDR1 is MGHDK and CDR2 is SYGVNS in the germline V gene. J gave up 5 bases and V 3 bases, and 9 bases lay outside the gene matches. This CDR3 is 16 amino acids long. CDR3 DNA: TGTGCCAGCAGTGAGCACCTAGCGGGGGCGAGGGAGACCCAGTACTTC. Translated, it gives CASSEHLAGARETQYF.

The chain couples TRBV18 to TRBJ1-1, with D possibly matching TRBD1 (5 bases). The V end lost 1 base, the J end lost 10 bases, and 13 bases lay between the germline ends. This CDR3 is 13 amino acids long. CDR1 and CDR2 from the germline V gene are KGHSH and LQKENI. The CDR3, as DNA: TGTGCCAGCTCACCACGAGCTGGGGGGGGAGCTTTCTTT. Its protein is CASSPRAGGGAFF.

This clone was seen a handful of times. The chain recombines TRBV19 with TRBJ2-2; 7 nucleotides align to TRBD2. J was trimmed by 4 bases and V by 3 bases; bases with no gene match: 8. The CDR3 totals 16 residues. Germline V CDR1 and CDR2: LNHDA, SQIVND (reference sequence). CDR3 sequence reads: CASSMLGGSSTGELFF. The CDR3 DNA reads as TGTGCCAGTAGTATGCTAGGCGGGAGCAGCACCGGGGAGCTGTTTTTT.

J is TRBJ2-3 and V is TRBV7-2; 7 bases fit TRBD1. Germline V gives CDR1 SGHTA, CDR2 FQGNSA. This CDR3 has 15 residues. Trimming removed 0 bases from V and 2 bases from J; junction bases left unmatched: 2. As DNA, the CDR3 is TGTGCCAGCAGCTTAGCAGGGACAGCCACAGATACGCAGTATTTT. This codes for CASSLAGTATDTQYF.

The rearrangement joins TRBV9 to TRBJ2-1, with 15 bases matching TRBD2. The CDR3 consists of 20 residues. V dropped 4 bases and J dropped 4; count of bases not matched to a gene: 15. Germline V lookup: CDR1 SGDLS, CDR2 YYNGEE. In DNA, the CDR3 is TGTGCCAGCAGCTCAACCACCGGACTAGCGGGAGGGCGTCCTTACAATGAGCAGTTCTTC. It specifies CASSSTTGLAGGRPYNEQFF.

The J gene is TRBJ2-4, the V gene TRBV9, with D perhaps matching TRBD1 (5 bases). The CDR3 runs to 19 residues. Per germline, CDR1 SGDLS and CDR2 YYNGEE. Between the trimmed V and J ends, which lost 4 bases and 0 bases, there was a span of 23 bases. As DNA, the CDR3 is TGTGCCAGCAGCCCGCGAGGTGGCAGGGAAGGATTAGCCAAAAACATTCAGTACTTC. This translates into CASSPRGGREGLAKNIQYF.

V and J are TRBV9 and TRBJ1-2; TRBD1 aligns across 9 bases. The ends lost 0 bases at V and 5 bases at J; junction bases unmatched: 14. CDR3 length equals 18 residues. Per germline, CDR1 SGDLS and CDR2 YYNGEE. CDR3 protein: CASSVVRGGTGFIYGYTF. The CDR3 DNA reads as TGTGCCAGCAGCGTAGTGAGAGGGGGGACAGGGTTCATTTATGGCTACACCTTC.

CDR3 amino acids: CASSRYGQGSEQFF. The CDR3 nucleotides are TGTGCCAGCTCACGGTACGGACAGGGGAGTGAGCAGTTCTTC. This rearrangement joins TRBV18 to TRBJ2-1; TRBD1 agrees at 9 bases. This CDR3 is 14 amino acids long. Per germline, CDR1 KGHSH and CDR2 LQKENI. V was clipped by 4 bases and J by 9 bases; unmatched bases: 7.

The genes are TRBV28 and TRBJ2-1; 10 nucleotides agree with TRBD2. Unmatched junction bases numbered 9, after V lost 3 bases and J lost 7 bases. CDR1 and CDR2 from the germline V gene are MDHEN and SYDVKM. The CDR3 sequence is 16 residues long. The CDR3, as DNA: TGTGCCAGCAGTTTTCCTACTAGCGGGATGTCAAATGAGCAGTTCTTC. It yields the protein CASSFPTSGMSNEQFF. Using reference TRBV28 and TRBJ2-1 for the parts outside the CDR3, the full variable domain is DVKVTQSSRYLVKRTGEKVFLECVQDMDHENMFWYRQDPGLGLRLIYFSYDVKMKEKGDIPEGYSVSREKKERFSLILESASTNQTSMYLCASSFPTSGMSNEQFFGPGTRLTVL.

Turning to this clone: The sample holds other DNA sequences that translate to the same CDR3. The gene calls are TRBV12-3 or TRBV12-4 and TRBJ1-2, with D unclear. The length of the CDR3 is 13 residues. V shed 3 bases and J shed 0 bases, with 5 bases lying between them. Here the CDR3 DNA reads TGTGCCAGCAGTTTCCGAGCTAACTATGGCTACACCTTC. This encodes CASSFRANYGYTF.

The CDR3 here is CASSPGQGRDGYTF. The CDR3 region has the DNA TGTGCCAGCTCACCCGGACAGGGGAGGGATGGCTACACCTTC. The rearrangement uses TRBV18 and TRBJ1-2; 9 nucleotides align to TRBD1. There are 14 residues in the CDR3. With 3 bases clipped from V and 6 bases from J, the junction kept 5 bases outside the gene matches. Germline V gene data show CDR1 as KGHSH and CDR2 as LQKENI.

This chain links TRBV13 with TRBJ1-2; tentative D call: TRBD1 (6 bases). The CDR3 sequence is 14 residues long. V shed 5 bases and J shed 3 bases, with 13 bases lying between them. Germline loops: CDR1 PRHDT, CDR2 FYEKMQ (reference sequence). Here the CDR3 DNA reads TGTGCCAGCAGCCTCCAGGGGATTTACTATGGCTACACCTTC. It is translated as CASSLQGIYYGYTF. The full variable domain, with the rest looked up from reference TRBV13 and TRBJ1-2, is AAGVIQSPRHLIKEKRETATLKCYPIPRHDTVYWYQQGPGQDPQFLISFYEKMQSDKGSIPDRFSAQQFSDYHSELNMSSLELGDSALYFCASSLQGIYYGYTFGSGTRLTVV.

The V call is TRBV4-3, the J call TRBJ2-1; D uncertain. The germline V gene has CDR1 LGHNA and CDR2 YSLEER. The CDR3 totals 16 residues. The V gene lost 0 bases and the J gene lost 0 bases, with 9 bases spanning the gap. The CDR3 DNA reads as TGCGCCAGCAGCCAAGATAGATCTAGCTCCTACAATGAGCAGTTCTTC. Its protein is CASSQDRSSSYNEQFF.

The chain employs TRBV4-3 and TRBJ2-1, with TRBD1 matching over 10 bases. The trim removed 1 base at V and 3 bases at J, leaving 3 bases unmatched. There are 16 residues in the CDR3. Germline V CDR1 and CDR2: LGHNA, YSLEER. CDR3 coding DNA: TGCGCCAGCAGCCAAGCCGGGACAGGGGTCTACAATGAGCAGTTCTTC. As protein: CASSQAGTGVYNEQFF.

This clone was seen a few times. This sequence joins TRBV4-3 and TRBJ1-3; perhaps TRBD1 as D (6 bases). Trimming removed 1 base from V and 1 base from J, with 8 bases in between. This CDR3 is built from 15 residues. Germline V gene sequence: CDR1 LGHNA, CDR2 YSLEER. CDR3 sequence reads: CASSQGTVSGNTIYF. The DNA for the CDR3 is TGCGCCAGCAGCCAAGGGACAGTTTCTGGAAACACCATATATTTT.

The rearrangement joins TRBV30 to TRBJ1-6, with TRBD1 matching 8 bases. The V and J ends lost 5 bases and 8 bases, in that order; junction bases with no gene match: 2. Germline CDR1 reads GTSNPN; CDR2 reads SVGIG (reference sequence). This CDR3 spans 12 amino acids. The CDR3 here is CAWHRGDSPLHF. The CDR3 DNA follows: TGTGCCTGGCACAGGGGGGATTCACCCCTCCACTTT.

This clone was recorded once. CDR3 in amino acids: CSAARGYEQYF. In DNA form, the CDR3 reads TGCAGTGCGGCCAGGGGCTACGAGCAGTACTTC. The chain carries TRBV20-1 and TRBJ2-7, with D perhaps matching TRBD1 (6 bases). Trimming took 6 bases from V and 3 from J, leaving 9 bases between them. The CDR3 consists of 11 residues. The germline V gene has CDR1 DFQATT and CDR2 SNEGSKA (reference sequence).

The chain has TRBV5-6 and TRBJ1-1, with unresolved D. Germline CDR1 and CDR2: SGHDT and YYEEEE. The CDR3 covers 14 residues. V was clipped by 4 bases and J by 5 bases, with 15 bases between them. The CDR3 here is CASSLPGVFTEAFF. The DNA of the CDR3 is TGTGCCAGCAGCCTCCCCGGGGTATTTACTGAAGCTTTCTTT.

The CDR3 DNA is TGTGCCAGCAGCCAAGGGCCAGCGGGGGTGTTATCCTACGAGCAGTACTTC. Protein: CASSQGPAGVLSYEQYF. This chain connects TRBV14 to TRBJ2-7; TRBD2 aligns across 8 bases. J lost 1 base, V lost 1 base, and 9 bases had no gene match. The germline V gene encodes CDR1 SGHDN and CDR2 FVKESK. The CDR3 totals 17 residues.

J is TRBJ1-3 and V is TRBV5-1; D gene uncertain. The length of the CDR3 is 16 residues. The germline V gene encodes CDR1 SGHRS and CDR2 YFSETQ. V was clipped by 4 bases and J by 0 bases, with 14 bases between them. The DNA of the CDR3 is TGCGCCAGCAGCGAAACTTATAGGAGCTCTGGAAACACCATATATTTT. Protein sequence: CASSETYRSSGNTIYF. Using reference TRBV5-1 and TRBJ1-3 for the parts outside the CDR3, the full variable domain is KAGVTQTPRYLIKTRGQQVTLSCSPISGHRSVSWYQQTPGQGLQFLFEYFSETQRNKGNFPGRFSGRQFSNSRSEMNVSTLELGDSALYLCASSETYRSSGNTIYFGEGSWLTVV.

The rearrangement uses TRBV3-1 (or the pseudogene TRBV3-2) and TRBJ2-2; TRBD1 is a possible D gene (6 bases). Germline V gives CDR1 LGHDT, CDR2 YNNKEL (reference sequence). The ends were cut back, 5 bases at V and 6 bases at J, with 10 bases in the middle. The CDR3 spans 13 residues. The CDR3 sequence: CASSSGQPGELFF. DNA for the CDR3: TGTGCCAGCAGCTCCGGACAGCCCGGGGAGCTGTTTTTT.

As concerns this clone: Its ends do not fully match the called genes, so a read error is possible. The rearrangement joins TRBV7-2 to TRBJ1-1; D perhaps matches TRBD1 (5 bases). CDR3 size: 14 residues. CDR1 SGHTA and CDR2 FQGNSA come from the germline V gene. This chain's CDR3 is CASSSNRRQSEAFF. The DNA for the CDR3 is TGTGCCAGCAGCTCTAATCGCAGACAGTCTGAGGCTTTCTTT. Full variable domain (missing parts from reference TRBV7-2 and TRBJ1-1): GAGVSQSPSNKVTEKGKDVELRCDPISGHTALYWYRQSLGQGLEFLIYFQGNSAPDKSGLPSDRFSAERTGGSVSTLTIQRTQQEDSAVYLCASSSNRRQSEAFFGQGTRLTVV.

V usage is TRBV30 and J usage is TRBJ1-4; D possibly corresponds to TRBD1 (6 bases). Germline lookup yields CDR1 GTSNPN and CDR2 SVGIG (reference sequence). This CDR3 has 15 amino acids. Trimming left V 0 bases short and J 8 bases short, with 16 bases between. The CDR3 DNA sequence: TGTGCCTGGAGTGTTCCCCAGGGGCAGGGAGAAAAACTGTTTTTT. This codes for CAWSVPQGQGEKLFF.

This clone was observed a few times. The CDR3: CASSSSGSFNNEQFF. CDR3 in DNA: TGTGCCAGCAGCTCTAGCGGGAGTTTCAACAATGAGCAGTTCTTC. The V call is TRBV11-2, the J call TRBJ2-1; the match to TRBD2 covers 10 bases. This CDR3 has 15 residues. In germline, CDR1 is SGHAT, CDR2 FQNNGV. J lost 5 bases, V lost 4 bases, and 5 bases had no gene match. Looking up the rest from reference TRBV11-2 and TRBJ2-1 gives the full variable domain: EAGVAQSPRYKIIEKRQSVAFWCNPISGHATLYWYQQILGQGPKLLIQFQNNGVVDDSQLPKDRFSAERLKGVDSTLKIQPAKLEDSAVYLCASSSSGSFNNEQFFGPGTRLTVL.

The chain couples TRBV15 to TRBJ1-3, with D hard to call. CDR1 LNHNV and CDR2 YYDKDF come from the germline V gene (reference sequence). The CDR3 runs to 15 residues. Trimming shortened V by 0 bases and J by 4 bases, and 10 bases separated the two germline ends. The CDR3 bases are TGTGCCACCAGCAGAGATGCGGGTGGGGGAAACACCATATATTTT. This encodes CATSRDAGGGNTIYF.

The V and J genes are TRBV9 and TRBJ1-6; D remains ambiguous. Germline V gives CDR1 SGDLS, CDR2 YYNGEE. The germline V and J ends were trimmed by 2 bases and 4 bases, with 13 bases remaining between them. The length of the CDR3 is 16 residues. The CDR3 is CASSVSGSPYNSPLHF. DNA for the CDR3: TGTGCCAGCAGCGTTTCGGGGTCTCCGTATAATTCACCCCTCCACTTT.